This TCR beta chain appears in the sequencing data of a study of blood T cell repertoires in COVID-19. V was trimmed by 4 bases and J by 0 bases, leaving 6 bases between them. This CDR3 contains 13 residues. The method was immunoSEQ multiplex PCR; TCRdb's version includes in-frame clones alone and lacks a portion of them. The repertoire has 200,000 to 300,000 clones, roughly 79% of them found once; the top ten carry 7.5%. This clone was counted once. This chain links TRBV12-3 or TRBV12-4 with TRBJ1-1; D gene ambiguous. This TCR was sampled from an elderly woman with COVID-19, enrolled during active disease. Material for sequencing was peripheral blood. The DNA of the CDR3 is TGTGCCAGCAGTTCCCCTTTGAACACTGAAGCTTTCTTT. It codes for CASSSPLNTEAFF.